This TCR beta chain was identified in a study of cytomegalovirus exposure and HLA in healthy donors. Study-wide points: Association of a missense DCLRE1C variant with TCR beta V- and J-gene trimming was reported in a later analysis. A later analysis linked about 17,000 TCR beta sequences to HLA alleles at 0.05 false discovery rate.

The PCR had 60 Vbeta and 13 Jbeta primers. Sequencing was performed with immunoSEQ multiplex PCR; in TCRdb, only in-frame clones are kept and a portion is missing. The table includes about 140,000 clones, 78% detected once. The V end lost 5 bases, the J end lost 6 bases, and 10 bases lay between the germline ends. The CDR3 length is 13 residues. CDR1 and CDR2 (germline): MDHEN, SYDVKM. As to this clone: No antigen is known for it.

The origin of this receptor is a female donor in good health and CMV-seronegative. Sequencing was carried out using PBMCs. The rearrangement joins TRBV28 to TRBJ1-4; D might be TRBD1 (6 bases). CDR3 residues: CASSQGRDEKLFF. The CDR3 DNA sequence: TGTGCCAGCAGTCAGGGGCGGGATGAAAAACTGTTTTTT.